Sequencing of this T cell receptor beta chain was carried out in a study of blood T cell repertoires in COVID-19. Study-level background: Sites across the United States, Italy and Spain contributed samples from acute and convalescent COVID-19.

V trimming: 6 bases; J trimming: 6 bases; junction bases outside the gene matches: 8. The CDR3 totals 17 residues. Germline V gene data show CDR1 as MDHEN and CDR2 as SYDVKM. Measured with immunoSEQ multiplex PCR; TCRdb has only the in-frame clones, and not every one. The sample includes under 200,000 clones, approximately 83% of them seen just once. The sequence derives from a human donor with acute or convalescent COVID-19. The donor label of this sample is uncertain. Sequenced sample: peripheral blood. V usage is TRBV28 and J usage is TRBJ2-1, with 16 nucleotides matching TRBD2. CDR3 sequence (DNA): TGTGCCAGCAGCCCCGGGACTAGCGGGAGGGGATTCAATGAGCAGTTCTTC. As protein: CASSPGTSGRGFNEQFF. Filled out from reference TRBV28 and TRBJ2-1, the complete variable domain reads DVKVTQSSRYLVKRTGEKVFLECVQDMDHENMFWYRQDPGLGLRLIYFSYDVKMKEKGDIPEGYSVSREKKERFSLILESASTNQTSMYLCASSPGTSGRGFNEQFFGPGTRLTVL.